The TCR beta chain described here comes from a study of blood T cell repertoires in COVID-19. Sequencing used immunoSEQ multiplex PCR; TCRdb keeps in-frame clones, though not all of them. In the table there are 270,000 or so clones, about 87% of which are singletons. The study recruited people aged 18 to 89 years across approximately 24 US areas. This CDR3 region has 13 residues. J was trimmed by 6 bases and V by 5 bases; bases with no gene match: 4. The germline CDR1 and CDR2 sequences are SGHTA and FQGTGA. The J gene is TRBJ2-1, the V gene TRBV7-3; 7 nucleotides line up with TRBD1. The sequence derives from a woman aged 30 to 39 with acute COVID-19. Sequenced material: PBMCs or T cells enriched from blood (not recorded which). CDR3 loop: CASSTWTGNEQFF. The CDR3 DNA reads TGTGCCAGCAGCACCTGGACAGGCAATGAGCAGTTCTTC.